This TCR beta chain was observed in a study of technical replicates of blood from a handful of donors. Losses at the gene ends were 3 bases for V and 0 bases for J; bases not matched to a gene: 3. CDR1 is SGDLS and CDR2 is YYNGEE in the germline V gene. This CDR3 is 15 amino acids long. Measured with immunoSEQ multiplex PCR; TCRdb has only the in-frame clones, and not every one. Of about 97,000 clones in the sample, 95% to 96% were seen once. The chain is built from TRBV9 and TRBJ2-1, with 7 bases identical to TRBD1. The sample taken for sequencing was T cells isolated from PBMCs. The receptor was isolated from a human donor in good health. The CDR3 spells CASSAGGSSYNEQFF. DNA for the CDR3: TGTGCCAGCAGCGCAGGGGGTAGCTCCTACAATGAGCAGTTCTTC.